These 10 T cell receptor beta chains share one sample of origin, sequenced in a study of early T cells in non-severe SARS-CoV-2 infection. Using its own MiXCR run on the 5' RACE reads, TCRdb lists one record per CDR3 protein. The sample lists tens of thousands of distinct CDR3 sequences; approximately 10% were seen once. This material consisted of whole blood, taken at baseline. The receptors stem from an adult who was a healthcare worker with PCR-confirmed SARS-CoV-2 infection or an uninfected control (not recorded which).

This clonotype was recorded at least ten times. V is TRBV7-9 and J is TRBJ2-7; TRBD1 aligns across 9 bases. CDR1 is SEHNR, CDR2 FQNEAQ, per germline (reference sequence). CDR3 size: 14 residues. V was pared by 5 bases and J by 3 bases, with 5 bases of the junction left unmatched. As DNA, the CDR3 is TGTGCCAGCAGCCCCACAGGGGGCGTCTACGAGCAGTACTTC. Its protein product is CASSPTGGVYEQYF.

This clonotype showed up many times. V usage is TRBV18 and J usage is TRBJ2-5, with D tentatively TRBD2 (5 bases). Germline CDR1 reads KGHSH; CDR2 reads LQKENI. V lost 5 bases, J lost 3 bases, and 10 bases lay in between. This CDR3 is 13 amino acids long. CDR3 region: CASSFTREETQYF. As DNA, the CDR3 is TGTGCCAGCTCATTTACTAGGGAAGAGACCCAGTACTTC.

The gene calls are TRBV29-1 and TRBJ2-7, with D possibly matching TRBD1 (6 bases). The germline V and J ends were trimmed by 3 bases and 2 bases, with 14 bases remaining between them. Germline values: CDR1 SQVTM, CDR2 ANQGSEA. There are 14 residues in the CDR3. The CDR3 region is CSVELQGNPYEQYF. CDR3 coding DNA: TGCAGCGTTGAGCTACAGGGAAATCCCTACGAGCAGTACTTC.

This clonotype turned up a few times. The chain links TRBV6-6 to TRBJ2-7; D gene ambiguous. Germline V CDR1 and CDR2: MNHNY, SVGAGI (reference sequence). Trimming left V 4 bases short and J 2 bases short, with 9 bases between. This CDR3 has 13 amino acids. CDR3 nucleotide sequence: TGTGCCAGCAGTTCCAAGGGCCCCTACGAGCAGTACTTC. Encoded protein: CASSSKGPYEQYF.

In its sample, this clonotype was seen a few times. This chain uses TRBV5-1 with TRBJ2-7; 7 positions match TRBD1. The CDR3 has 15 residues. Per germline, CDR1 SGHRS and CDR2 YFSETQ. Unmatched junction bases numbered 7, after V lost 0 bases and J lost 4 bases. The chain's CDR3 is CASSLATTGLYEQYF. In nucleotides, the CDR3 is TGCGCCAGCAGCTTGGCTACGACAGGGTTATACGAGCAGTACTTC.

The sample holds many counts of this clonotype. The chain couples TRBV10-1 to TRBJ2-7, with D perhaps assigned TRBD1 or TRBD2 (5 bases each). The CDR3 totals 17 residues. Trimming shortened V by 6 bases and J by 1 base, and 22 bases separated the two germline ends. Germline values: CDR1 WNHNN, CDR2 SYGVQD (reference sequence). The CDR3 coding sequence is TGCGCCAGCAGAGTTACCGGGACCGAACAGCTTTCCTACGAGCAGTACTTC. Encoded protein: CASRVTGTEQLSYEQYF.

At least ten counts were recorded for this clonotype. This CDR3 reads CASSLTGYTGELFF. In DNA form, the CDR3 reads TGTGCCAGCAGCCTCACCGGTTACACCGGGGAGCTGTTTTTT. The V and J genes are TRBV7-6 and TRBJ2-2, with D hard to call. CDR1 is SGHVS, CDR2 FNYEAQ, per germline. V shed 5 bases and J shed 3 bases, with 10 bases lying between them. This CDR3 contains 14 residues.

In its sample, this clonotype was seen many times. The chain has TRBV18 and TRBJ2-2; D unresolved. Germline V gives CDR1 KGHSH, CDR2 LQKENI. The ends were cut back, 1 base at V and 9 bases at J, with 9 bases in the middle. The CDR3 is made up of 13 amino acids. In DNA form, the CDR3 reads TGTGCCAGCTCACCACTCGAACGTAGGGAGCTGTTTTTT. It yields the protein CASSPLERRELFF.

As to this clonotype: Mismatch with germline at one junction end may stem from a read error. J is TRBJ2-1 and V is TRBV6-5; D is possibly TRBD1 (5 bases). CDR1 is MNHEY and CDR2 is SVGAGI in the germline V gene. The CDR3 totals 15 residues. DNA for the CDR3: TGTGTCAGCAGGGTCGGCGCGAACTCCTACAATGAGCAGTTCTTC. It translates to CVSRVGANSYNEQFF.

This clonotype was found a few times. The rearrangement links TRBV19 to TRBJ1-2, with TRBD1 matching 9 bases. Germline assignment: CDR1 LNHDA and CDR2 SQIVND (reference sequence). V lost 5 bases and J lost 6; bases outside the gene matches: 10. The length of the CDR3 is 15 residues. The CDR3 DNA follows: TGTGCCAGTAGTGGCCGGGACAGGGTTAGGCATGGCTACACCTTC. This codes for CASSGRDRVRHGYTF.